The 12 T cell receptor beta chains below come from one sample, sequenced in a study of blood T cell repertoires in COVID-19. Assay: immunoSEQ multiplex PCR; the TCRdb copy retains only in-frame clones and omits some. The sample has about 340,000 clones; about 86% are singletons. The sample comprised peripheral blood. These receptors were collected from a woman between 55 and 75 years old with COVID-19, enrolled during active disease.

This clone has just one count. The gene calls are TRBV7-9 and TRBJ2-3; no firm D call. Germline V gene sequence: CDR1 SEHNR, CDR2 FQNEAQ (reference sequence). With 2 bases removed from V and 5 bases from J, the gap between germline ends came to 14 bases. The CDR3 length is 15 residues. This CDR3 reads CASSLPTWQRDTQYF. In DNA form, the CDR3 reads TGTGCCAGCAGCTTACCCACATGGCAAAGAGATACGCAGTATTTT.

This rearrangement joins TRBV4-2 to TRBJ2-7, with D perhaps matching TRBD2 (6 bases). Germline CDR1 reads LGHNA; CDR2 reads YNFKEQ. There are 15 residues in the CDR3. Deletions cut 4 bases from V and 0 bases from J, with 13 bases between. CDR3 sequence: CASSLSLGLSYEQYF. The CDR3, as DNA: TGTGCCAGCAGCCTATCGTTGGGACTCTCCTACGAGCAGTACTTC.

This clone has more than one count but fewer than ten. The genes are TRBV14 and TRBJ2-2, with D unresolved. The CDR3 is 14 amino acids. V gave up 1 base and J gave up 4 bases, with 7 bases separating them. CDR1 is SGHDN, CDR2 FVKESK, per germline. DNA for the CDR3: TGTGCCAGCAGCCAAGCCGTCGGCACCGGGGAGCTGTTTTTT. This codes for CASSQAVGTGELFF.

The V gene is TRBV19, the J gene TRBJ2-7, with a possible D match to TRBD1 (6 bases). V lost 6 bases to trimming and J lost 2 bases, with 14 bases between them. Per the germline V gene, CDR1 is LNHDA and CDR2 is SQIVND (reference sequence). This CDR3 is built from 14 residues. The CDR3 protein is CASRTTGQTYEQYF. The DNA of the CDR3 is TGTGCCAGTAGGACCACAGGACAGACCTACGAGCAGTACTTC.

The chain is built from TRBV7-6 and TRBJ2-7; a weak D match, TRBD2 (7 bases). Trimming took 1 base from V and 5 from J, leaving 18 bases between them. Germline CDR1 and CDR2: SGHVS and FNYEAQ. The CDR3 is 16 amino acids. The CDR3 coding sequence is TGTGCCAGCAGCTTAGGTGGGGGGGCAAATGGGAACGAGCAGTACTTC. Residues: CASSLGGGANGNEQYF.

This clone came up once. V gene TRBV5-1 combines with J gene TRBJ1-1; TRBD1 matches 11 bases. V lost 4 bases to trimming and J lost 4 bases; unmatched junction nucleotides: 6. Germline lookup yields CDR1 SGHRS and CDR2 YFSETQ. There are 15 residues in the CDR3. The CDR3, as DNA: TGCGCCAGCAGCCCCTCCGGGACAGGGGGCACTGAAGCTTTCTTT. Amino acid sequence: CASSPSGTGGTEAFF.

In this sample, this clone turned up a few times. This chain connects TRBV9 to TRBJ2-7; 7 bases are shared with TRBD2. Trimming removed 10 bases from V and 0 bases from J; junction bases left unmatched: 7. CDR3 size: 13 residues. Germline V CDR1 and CDR2: SGDLS, YYNGEE. The CDR3 DNA reads as TGTGCCGTAGCGGGCCTGTACTCCTACGAGCAGTACTTC. Encoded protein: CAVAGLYSYEQYF.

Worth noting for this clone: Germline and junction disagree at one end, which may indicate a read error. This chain links TRBV6-5 with TRBJ2-3; 9 nucleotides align to TRBD2. The CDR3 covers 13 residues. Germline CDR1 reads MNHEY; CDR2 reads SVGAGI. Here the CDR3 reads CAGRVAGADTQYF. The CDR3 DNA reads TGTGCCGGCAGGGTAGCGGGGGCAGATACGCAGTATTTT.

This chain connects TRBV15 to TRBJ1-2; D might be TRBD1 (5 bases). The CDR3 sequence is 13 residues long. V lost 5 bases and J 5 bases, leaving 12 bases between the germline ends. Looked up from germline, CDR1 is LNHNV and CDR2 is YYDKDF (reference sequence). Here the CDR3 reads CATSGRQQYGYTF. The CDR3, as DNA: TGTGCCACCAGCGGTCGACAGCAATATGGCTACACCTTC.

This rearrangement joins TRBV29-1 to TRBJ2-2, with D possibly matching TRBD1 (6 bases). Germline V gene data show CDR1 as SQVTM and CDR2 as ANQGSEA. The CDR3 loop spans 14 amino acids. Trimming stripped 2 bases from V and 6 bases from J, with 13 bases between. The CDR3 here is CSVEMGTPAGELFF. The DNA for the CDR3 is TGCAGCGTTGAAATGGGGACACCCGCCGGGGAGCTGTTTTTT.

The chain uses TRBV21-1 and TRBJ2-1; whether TRBD2, the table's D call, matches the DNA was not checked. TRBV21-1 is a pseudogene segment. The length of the CDR3 is 18 residues. The CDR3 spells CASTLGNLAGGQYNEQFF. CDR3 coding DNA: TGTGCCAGCACCCTGGGGAACCTAGCGGGGGGGCAGTACAATGAGCAGTTCTTC.

Of note for this clone: One base away lies a much larger clone, so this may be a sequencing read error. CDR3 region: CASSLGQGFTEAFF. The CDR3 nucleotides are TGCGCCAGCAGCTTGGGACAGGGTTTCACTGAAGCTTTCTTT. This chain connects TRBV5-1 to TRBJ1-1, with 7 bases that match TRBD1. V trimming: 0 bases; J trimming: 4 bases; junction bases outside the gene matches: 3. Per germline, CDR1 SGHRS and CDR2 YFSETQ. This CDR3 has 14 residues.